The rows below give T cell receptor beta chains drawn from one sample of a study of T cells in Graves' hyperthyroidism and ophthalmopathy. Each CDR3 protein gets one entry after TCRdb re-called the multiplex PCR reads with MiXCR. The table has more than 500,000 distinct CDR3 sequences, 40% to 50% seen once; the top ten hold about two fifths. The sequencing input was peripheral blood or thyroid tissue (not recorded which). The source is an adult woman with Graves' disease, either hyperthyroidism or ophthalmopathy (not recorded which). The CDR3 runs from the conserved cysteine through the conserved F or W. A D gene is named only where the DNA matches it firmly. Size tells how often a clone was seen (once, few, many) or the class of an expanded clone, and some rows leave it out.

CDR3 length	J gene	V gene	clone size	D gene	CDR3 DNA	CDR3 protein
17	TRBJ1-2	TRBV7-2	NA	NA	TGTGCCAGCAGCTTAACGGCCGTGTTCACCGGGGAGCGTGGCTACACCTTC	CASSLTAVFTGERGYTF
16	TRBJ2-7	TRBV20-1	NA	NA	TGCAGTGCTAGATGGGATGGGGGGACATTAGCCTACGAGCAGTACTTC	CSARWDGGTLAYEQYF
15	TRBJ2-7	TRBV7-9	many	TRBD1	TGTGCCAGCAGCACCCGGGACAGTGGAAACTACGAGCAGTACTTC	CASSTRDSGNYEQYF
15	TRBJ1-1	TRBV19	many	TRBD1	TGTGCCAGTAGTCCCCCCCACAGGGGGGGCACTGAAGCTTTCTTT	CASSPPHRGGTEAFF
14	TRBJ2-5	TRBV20-1	NA	TRBD2	TGCAGTGCTTATACCCGGGGGGGGCAAGAGACCCAGTACTTC	CSAYTRGGQETQYF
13	TRBJ2-7	TRBV7-2	NA	TRBD2	TGTGCCAGCGGACCGGGAGGGCCGTACGAGCAGTACTTC	CASGPGGPYEQYF
14	TRBJ2-7	TRBV5-1	many	TRBD1	TGCGCCAGCAGCTTAGCCGGGACAGCCTACGAGCAGTACTTC	CASSLAGTAYEQYF
14	TRBJ2-7	TRBV2	NA	NA	TGTGCCAGCGTCCTGAGGACGGGCTCCTACGAGCAGTACTTC	CASVLRTGSYEQYF
15	TRBJ1-1	TRBV28	NA	NA	TGTGCCAGCAGTTTATGGGGGGGCGCGGACACTGAAGCTTTCTTT	CASSLWGGADTEAFF
12	TRBJ1-3	TRBV30	few	TRBD1	TGTGCCTGGGACAGGGTGGGAAACACCATATATTTT	CAWDRVGNTIYF
13	TRBJ1-4	TRBV10-1	NA	TRBD1	TGCGCCAGCCCGGGACAGGTCGACGAAAAACTGTTTTTT	CASPGQVDEKLFF
18	TRBJ2-7	TRBV5-1	NA	TRBD1	TGCGCCAGCAGCCCTGGCTGGGGACCCCGGGACAGGACCTACGAGCAGTACTTC	CASSPGWGPRDRTYEQYF
15	TRBJ1-1	TRBV5-1	many	TRBD1	TGCGCCAGCAGCCGCACAGGGGGCACGAACACTGAAGCTTTCTTT	CASSRTGGTNTEAFF
14	TRBJ1-2	TRBV7-9	NA	NA	TGTGCCAGCAGCTTAGCGTGGGGAGGCGATGGCTACACCTTC	CASSLAWGGDGYTF
15	TRBJ2-7	TRBV5-4	NA	TRBD1	TGTGCCAGCAGCTTATCCGGGACAGGGTTGTACGAGCAGTACTTC	CASSLSGTGLYEQYF
18	TRBJ1-6	TRBV25-1	NA	TRBD1	TGTGCCAGTAGTATCCGGGACAGGGGTTATCCCTATAATTCACCCCTCCACTTT	CASSIRDRGYPYNSPLHF
16	TRBJ1-3	TRBV6-5	NA	NA	TGTGCCAGCAGCGGCTCAGGCGGGGTCTCTGGAAACACCATATATTTT	CASSGSGGVSGNTIYF
14	TRBJ2-5	TRBV7-2	many	TRBD1	TGTGCCAGCAGGGAAGGCAGGGGGCGAGAGACCCAGTACTTC	CASREGRGRETQYF
15	TRBJ2-7	TRBV15	NA	TRBD2	TGTGCCACCAGATTAGGACTAGCTGGGCCCTACGAGCAGTACTTC	CATRLGLAGPYEQYF
17	TRBJ2-2	TRBV10-3	NA	TRBD2	TGTGCCATCAGTGATGGGACTAGCGGATTTAACACCGGGGAGCTGTTTTTT	CAISDGTSGFNTGELFF
16	TRBJ2-5	TRBV7-3	once	TRBD2	TGTGCCAGCAGCTTAAGCGGGAGGGGCTTATGGGAGACCCAGTACTTC	CASSLSGRGLWETQYF
16	TRBJ2-1	TRBV5-1	NA	TRBD2	TGCGCCAGCAGCCAAATGACTAGCGGGAGCAACAATGAGCAGTTCTTC	CASSQMTSGSNNEQFF
15	TRBJ1-2	TRBV6-2/TRBV6-3	few	TRBD1	TGTGCCAGCAGCCCGGACAGGGGGCTTAACTATGGCTACACCTTC	CASSPDRGLNYGYTF
13	TRBJ1-1	TRBV7-9	many	TRBD1	TGTGCCAGCAGCCGGGAGGCCAGACAGGGAGCTTTCTTT	CASSREARQGAFF
14	TRBJ2-7	TRBV20-1	NA	TRBD1	TGCAGTGCTGGAATAGGACAGGGGGCTCGGGAGCAGTACTTC	CSAGIGQGAREQYF
13	TRBJ1-1	TRBV10-3	many	NA	TGTGCCTATTCGGCGGCATCGAACACTGAAGCTTTCTTT	CAYSAASNTEAFF
14	TRBJ2-7	TRBV20-1	few	TRBD1	TGCAGTGCTAGCGAGGGACAGGGGCACTACGAGCAGTACTTC	CSASEGQGHYEQYF
17	TRBJ2-7	TRBV7-9	NA	NA	TGTGCCAGCAGCTTGGGACTAACGAGGACAGGTTTTTACGAGCAGTACTTC	CASSLGLTRTGFYEQYF
13	TRBJ1-6	TRBV3-1	many	NA	TGTGCCAGCAGCCAATCCGTGGGTTCACCCCTCCACTTT	CASSQSVGSPLHF
12	TRBJ2-5	TRBV29-1	NA	TRBD1	TGCAGCGTATCGACAGGGGCAGAGACCCAGAACTTC	CSVSTGAETQNF
13	TRBJ2-7	TRBV29-1	once	NA	TGCAGCTTGGGGCCGGGGACCCCCTACGAGCAGTACTTC	CSLGPGTPYEQYF
15	TRBJ1-5	TRBV15	few	NA	TGTGCCACCAGCAGAGGCCGGGATTCCGGGCAGCCCCAGCATTTT	CATSRGRDSGQPQHF
16	TRBJ1-4	TRBV9	NA	TRBD1	TGTGCCAGCAGCCCCAAAGGGACAGACAATAATGAAAAACTGTTTTTT	CASSPKGTDNNEKLFF
15	TRBJ1-6	TRBV28	NA	TRBD1	TGTGCCAGCACGACAGGGAGCTCCTATAATTCACCCCTCCACTTT	CASTTGSSYNSPLHF
13	TRBJ2-5	TRBV12-3/TRBV12-4	many	TRBD2	TGTGCCAGCAGACCTAGCGGGAGCGAGACCCAGTACTTC	CASRPSGSETQYF
9	TRBJ2-6	TRBV7-9	few	NA	TGTGCCAGCAGCTTTGGACAGACTTTC	CASSFGQTF